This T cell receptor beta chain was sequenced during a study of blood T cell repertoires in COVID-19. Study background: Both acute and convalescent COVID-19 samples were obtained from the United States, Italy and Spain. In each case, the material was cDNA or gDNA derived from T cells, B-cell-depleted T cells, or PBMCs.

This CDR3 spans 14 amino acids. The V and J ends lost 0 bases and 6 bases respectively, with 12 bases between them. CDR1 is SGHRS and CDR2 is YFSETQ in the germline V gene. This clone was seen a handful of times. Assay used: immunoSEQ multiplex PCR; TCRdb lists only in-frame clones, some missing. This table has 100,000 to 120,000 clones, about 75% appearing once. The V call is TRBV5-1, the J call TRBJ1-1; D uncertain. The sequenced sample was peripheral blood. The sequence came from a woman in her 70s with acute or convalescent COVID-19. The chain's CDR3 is CASSLGEVSPEAFF. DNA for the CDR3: TGCGCCAGCAGCTTGGGGGAGGTGTCCCCTGAAGCTTTCTTT. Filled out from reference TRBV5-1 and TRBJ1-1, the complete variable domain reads KAGVTQTPRYLIKTRGQQVTLSCSPISGHRSVSWYQQTPGQGLQFLFEYFSETQRNKGNFPGRFSGRQFSNSRSEMNVSTLELGDSALYLCASSLGEVSPEAFFGQGTRLTVV.